The 23 T cell receptor beta chains below all came from one sample that was sequenced in a study of CD8+CD57+ T cells in acquired aplastic anemia. Template material for TCR beta VDJ and CDR3 profiling consisted of genomic DNA. A single record per CDR3 protein comes from TCRdb applying MiXCR to the reads. The data contain roughly 93,000 distinct CDR3 sequences, roughly two thirds of them singletons. By flow cytometry, patients selected for sequencing had shown an expansion of CD8+CD57+ cells. Material: sorted CD4+, CD8+, or CD8+CD57+ T cells (not recorded which) from PBMCs. The receptors were sampled from a human donor with aplastic anemia.

The genes are TRBV20-1 and TRBJ1-5; the match to TRBD1 covers 7 bases. With 6 bases clipped from V and 2 bases from J, the junction kept 7 bases outside the gene matches. Germline assignment: CDR1 DFQATT and CDR2 SNEGSKA (reference sequence). The CDR3 has 14 amino acids. CDR3 in amino acids: CSAQGVGGNQPQHF. CDR3 nucleotides: TGCAGTGCCCAGGGGGTGGGGGGCAATCAGCCCCAGCATTTT.

This chain uses TRBV6-4 with TRBJ2-3; TRBD2 aligns across 7 bases. The J segment lost 1 base and the V segment lost 6 bases, leaving 4 bases of the junction unmatched. This CDR3 has 14 amino acids. Germline values: CDR1 MRHNA, CDR2 SNTAGT. The CDR3 region is CASRSLAGTDTQYF. CDR3 sequence (DNA): TGTGCCAGCAGGAGTCTAGCGGGCACAGATACGCAGTATTTT.

The CDR3 nucleotides read TGTGCCAGCAGCTTAGTCCTAGCCTCCCCCGAGCAGTACTTC. Translating gives CASSLVLASPEQYF. This chain uses TRBV7-9 with TRBJ2-7; weak D call: TRBD2 (5 bases). CDR1 SEHNR and CDR2 FQNEAQ come from the germline V gene (reference sequence). The CDR3 covers 14 residues. Trimming cost V 1 base and J 6 bases, with 13 bases left between them.

This rearrangement joins TRBV12-3 or TRBV12-4 to TRBJ2-2; D gene uncertain. Trimming pared 1 base from V and 4 bases from J, leaving 10 bases between. CDR3 size: 15 residues. Written as DNA, the CDR3 is TGTGCCAGCAGTTTAGAACAGTCCGGCACCGGGGAGCTGTTTTTT. Translating gives CASSLEQSGTGELFF.

This rearrangement joins TRBV7-9 to TRBJ2-7, with D unclear. The CDR3 has 12 amino acids. In germline, CDR1 is SEHNR, CDR2 FQNEAQ (reference sequence). V was pared by 5 bases and J by 8 bases, with 13 bases between. The CDR3, as DNA: TGTGCCAGCAGCCCTCTCCTCGTCAAGCAGTACTTC. Translation: CASSPLLVKQYF. The variable domain in full, with the rest retrieved from reference TRBV7-9 and TRBJ2-7, is DTGVSQNPRHKITKRGQNVTFRCDPISEHNRLYWYRQTLGQGPEFLTYFQNEAQLEKSRLLSDRFSAERPKGSFSTLEIQRTEQGDSAMYLCASSPLLVKQYFGPGTRLTVT.

V gene TRBV7-8 combines with J gene TRBJ2-7; 9 positions match TRBD2. V shed 7 bases, J shed 2 bases, and the junction held 3 bases outside the gene matches. The CDR3 sequence is 13 residues long. CDR1 and CDR2 from the germline V gene are SGHVS and FQNEAQ. The CDR3 sequence: CASKAGGPYEQYF. In DNA, the CDR3 is TGTGCCAGCAAGGCGGGAGGGCCCTACGAGCAGTACTTC.

In this sample, this clonotype turned up many times. This rearrangement joins TRBV4-2 to TRBJ2-5; 8 nucleotides line up with TRBD2. Trimming took 3 bases from V and 0 from J; bases not matched to a gene: 12. The CDR3 sequence is 18 residues long. CDR1 is LGHNA and CDR2 is YNFKEQ in the germline V gene. CDR3 DNA: TGTGCCAGCAGCCAGTATCGGGAGGGGGAGGGAAACCAAGAGACCCAGTACTTC. It specifies CASSQYREGEGNQETQYF.

The V and J genes are TRBV7-9 and TRBJ1-2; the D gene is possibly TRBD1 (5 bases). The CDR3 consists of 11 residues. Per the germline V gene, CDR1 is SEHNR and CDR2 is FQNEAQ (reference sequence). Trimming left V 3 bases short and J 8 bases short, with 7 bases between. The CDR3 region has the DNA TGTGCCAGCAGCTTCCAGGGCGGCTACACCTTC. This translates into CASSFQGGYTF.

This chain connects TRBV9 to TRBJ1-2; unclear D gene. V lost 3 bases, J lost 4 bases, and 10 bases lay in between. Germline assignment: CDR1 SGDLS and CDR2 YYNGEE. This CDR3 is 13 amino acids long. CDR3 loop: CASSDPPGYGYTF. For the CDR3, the DNA is TGTGCCAGCAGCGATCCGCCGGGCTATGGCTACACCTTC. Full variable domain (rest looked up from reference TRBV9 and TRBJ1-2): DSGVTQTPKHLITATGQRVTLRCSPRSGDLSVYWYQQSLDQGLQFLIQYYNGEERAKGNILERFSAQQFPDLHSELNLSSLELGDSALYFCASSDPPGYGYTFGSGTRLTVV.

The J gene is TRBJ2-7, the V gene TRBV7-6; a weak D match, TRBD2 (5 bases). Germline loops: CDR1 SGHVS, CDR2 FNYEAQ. This CDR3 has 12 amino acids. The V and J ends lost 5 bases and 8 bases respectively, with 13 bases between them. The CDR3 is CASSQRELKQYF. The CDR3 coding sequence is TGTGCCAGCAGCCAGAGGGAGTTGAAGCAGTACTTC.

The chain uses TRBV7-2 and TRBJ2-5; the D gene is possibly TRBD1 (6 bases). The CDR3 loop spans 15 amino acids. V was cut by 8 bases and J by 2 bases, with 18 bases left in between. Germline CDR1 SGHTA, CDR2 FQGNSA. This CDR3 reads CASVKAAGVQETQYF. The CDR3 nucleotides are TGTGCCAGCGTAAAGGCGGCAGGGGTACAAGAGACCCAGTACTTC.

The chain has TRBV5-1 and TRBJ2-7; 7 bases agree with TRBD1. The CDR3 consists of 14 residues. Germline CDR1 and CDR2: SGHRS and YFSETQ. The V segment lost 0 bases and the J segment 5 bases; nucleotides outside the gene matches: 5. CDR3 protein: CASSLGGGADEQYF. CDR3 DNA sequence: TGCGCCAGCAGCTTGGGAGGGGGCGCGGACGAGCAGTACTTC.

The chain links TRBV4-2 to TRBJ2-2; no clear D gene. This CDR3 is built from 12 residues. Germline assignment: CDR1 LGHNA and CDR2 YNFKEQ. V lost 4 bases and J 7 bases, leaving 7 bases between the germline ends. The CDR3 DNA reads TGTGCCAGCAGCCTCGAGGTCGGGGAGCTGTTTTTT. Encoded protein: CASSLEVGELFF.

This clonotype was seen ten or more times. V and J are TRBV6-1 and TRBJ1-1; no definite D call. This CDR3 contains 16 residues. CDR1 and CDR2 (germline): MNHNS, SASEGT. V was shortened by 3 bases and J by 1 base, with 15 bases between the two germline ends. As DNA, the CDR3 is TGTGCCAGCAGTGATAGTAGTCCGATCAAGAACACTGAAGCTTTCTTT. Amino acids: CASSDSSPIKNTEAFF.

This clonotype was detected only a few times. The chain joins TRBV19 to TRBJ2-7; possibly TRBD2 for D (5 bases). V was trimmed by 3 bases and J by 1 base, leaving 7 bases between them. This CDR3 has 13 amino acids. Germline V gene lookup returns CDR1 LNHDA and CDR2 SQIVND (reference sequence). The CDR3 sequence is CASSIGKSYEQYF. For the CDR3, the DNA is TGTGCCAGTAGTATCGGGAAATCCTACGAGCAGTACTTC. Full variable domain (outside the CDR3, taken from reference TRBV19 and TRBJ2-7): DGGITQSPKYLFRKEGQNVTLSCEQNLNHDAMYWYRQDPGQGLRLIYYSQIVNDFQKGDIAEGYSVSREKKESFPLTVTSAQKNPTAFYLCASSIGKSYEQYFGPGTRLTVT.

The chain is built from TRBV2 and TRBJ1-5; D is perhaps TRBD1 (5 bases). V dropped 4 bases and J dropped 5 bases, with 9 bases sitting between them. The length of the CDR3 is 13 residues. Per the germline V gene, CDR1 is SNHLY and CDR2 is FYNNEI. The DNA of the CDR3 is TGTGCCAGCAGTGGAGCAGGGCATCAGCCCCAGCATTTT. Amino acids: CASSGAGHQPQHF.

The chain carries TRBV29-1 and TRBJ2-1, with D possibly matching TRBD2 (6 bases). V gave up 4 bases and J gave up 6 bases, with 13 bases separating them. Germline CDR1 is SQVTM and CDR2 is ANQGSEA. This CDR3 has 13 residues. CDR3: CSVGRETVNEQFF. The CDR3 DNA is TGCAGCGTTGGGAGGGAAACCGTCAATGAGCAGTTCTTC.

This clonotype was seen at least ten times. The chain has TRBV12-3 or TRBV12-4 and TRBJ2-7; possibly TRBD1 for D (7 bases). Trimming pared 5 bases from V and 0 bases from J, leaving 14 bases between. CDR3 length: 15 residues. CDR3 sequence reads: CASSPRGALSYEQYF. The CDR3, as DNA: TGTGCCAGCAGTCCCAGGGGGGCCCTCTCCTACGAGCAGTACTTC.

The rearrangement links TRBV20-1 to TRBJ2-3; TRBD2 matches 7 bases. This CDR3 comprises 15 residues. The junction had 5 bases not matched to a gene; V was cut back by 0 bases and J by 2 bases. Germline V lookup: CDR1 DFQATT, CDR2 SNEGSKA (reference sequence). The CDR3 DNA sequence: TGCAGTGCTAGAGATCCGGGGGGTTACACAGATACGCAGTATTTT. It is translated as CSARDPGGYTDTQYF.

The rearrangement links TRBV5-4 to TRBJ2-5, with TRBD2 matching over 12 bases. Germline CDR1 and CDR2: SGHNT and YYREEE (reference sequence). This CDR3 contains 14 residues. V shed 9 bases and J 5 bases; nucleotides not matched to a gene: 8. This chain's CDR3 is CATSSGRARETQYF. The CDR3 DNA follows: TGTGCCACGTCTAGCGGGAGGGCCCGTGAGACCCAGTACTTC.

V and J are TRBV19 and TRBJ2-5; D is uncertain. This CDR3 has 13 amino acids. Trimming shortened V by 9 bases and J by 2 bases, and 13 bases separated the two germline ends. CDR1 and CDR2 from the germline V gene are LNHDA and SQIVND (reference sequence). This chain's CDR3 is CARQIGDQETQYF. The CDR3 DNA sequence: TGTGCCAGGCAGATAGGAGATCAAGAGACCCAGTACTTC.

The V gene is TRBV24-1, the J gene TRBJ1-1, with D possibly TRBD1 on 5 matching bases. The CDR3 sequence is 13 residues long. CDR1 and CDR2 (germline): KGHDR, SFDVKD. Trimming removed 6 bases at V and 0 bases at J, with 7 bases between. The CDR3 loop reads CATSWGLNTEAFF. CDR3 in DNA: TGTGCCACCAGTTGGGGCCTGAACACTGAAGCTTTCTTT.

This clonotype came up many times. The chain carries TRBV9 and TRBJ2-1, with TRBD2 matching over 8 bases. Germline V gives CDR1 SGDLS, CDR2 YYNGEE. The V segment lost 7 bases and the J segment 7 bases; nucleotides outside the gene matches: 4. This CDR3 region has 12 residues. The CDR3 sequence: CASRGGLNEQFF. In DNA, the CDR3 is TGTGCCAGCCGGGGGGGCCTGAATGAGCAGTTCTTC.